This T cell receptor beta chain was recorded in a study of OX40 agonist ivuxolimab in advanced cancers. In the study overall: Patients were treated with ivuxolimab, an agonistic anti-OX40 (CD134) antibody. One patient with hepatocellular carcinoma and two with cutaneous melanoma, three in all, had partial responses. Participants could have had prior anti-PD-1, anti-PD-L1 or anti-CTLA-4 therapy, and approximately 40% had some.

Only in-frame clones appear in the TCRdb table, and some are missing; sequencing was by immunoSEQ multiplex PCR. The sample contains about 68,000 clones, approximately 87% of which appear only once. J lost 6 bases, V lost 5 bases, and 8 bases had no gene match. Germline CDR1 and CDR2: SGHTA and FQGNSA. The CDR3 extends over 15 amino acids. The study, taken as a whole, reports: Antigen specificity of clonally expanded peripheral T cells was not established.

As regards this clone: The antigen is undetermined.

Sequences were derived from CD4+ or CD8+ T cells sorted from blood, sampled in a trial of the OX40 agonist ivuxolimab. This TCR derives from an adult with an advanced solid tumor such as melanoma, head and neck, liver or kidney cancer. The chain carries TRBV7-2 and TRBJ2-2; 8 nucleotides line up with TRBD2. This chain's CDR3 is CASSPRTSPPGELFF. CDR3 DNA sequence: TGTGCCAGCAGCCCCCGGACTAGCCCCCCCGGGGAGCTGTTTTTT. Full variable domain (remainder filled in from reference TRBV7-2 and TRBJ2-2): GAGVSQSPSNKVTEKGKDVELRCDPISGHTALYWYRQSLGQGLEFLIYFQGNSAPDKSGLPSDRFSAERTGGSVSTLTIQRTQQEDSAVYLCASSPRTSPPGELFFGEGSRLTVL.